These T cell receptor beta chains were read from a single sample in a study of blood T cell repertoires in COVID-19. Some clones are missing from TCRdb's copy, which holds only in-frame ones; the method was immunoSEQ multiplex PCR. This table holds 15,000 to 17,000 clones, approximately 90% found once. The sample consisted of peripheral blood. These receptor sequences come from a man between 60 and 70 years old with acute or convalescent COVID-19. The CDR3 runs from the conserved cysteine through the conserved F or W. Fields, in order: CDR3 protein, CDR3 DNA, J gene, clone size, D gene, V gene. The D gene is left open where the match is weak. Not every row has a clone size; where given, it reads once, few, many or a size class.

CDR3 protein: CASRLGTSGRAGELFF
CDR3 DNA: TGTGCAAGTCGCTTAGGGACTAGCGGGAGGGCCGGGGAGCTGTTTTTT
J gene: TRBJ2-2
clone size: NA
D gene: NA
V gene: TRBV12-2

CDR3 protein: CAISGGGGSGNTEAFF
CDR3 DNA: TGTGCCATCAGTGGGGGCGGGGGATCAGGGAACACTGAAGCTTTCTTT
J gene: TRBJ1-1
clone size: NA
D gene: NA
V gene: TRBV10-3

CDR3 protein: CASILDRGGNQPQHF
CDR3 DNA: TGTGCCAGCATCCTGGACAGGGGAGGTAATCAGCCCCAGCATTTT
J gene: TRBJ1-5
clone size: NA
D gene: TRBD1
V gene: TRBV6-5

CDR3 protein: CASSLPGDVRSYEQYF
CDR3 DNA: TGTGCCAGCAGTCTCCCCGGTGATGTCCGCTCCTACGAGCAGTACTTC
J gene: TRBJ2-7
clone size: few
D gene: NA
V gene: TRBV6-6

CDR3 protein: CASSSPGTQGAYGYTF
CDR3 DNA: TGTGCCAGCAGCTCGCCAGGGACTCAGGGGGCCTATGGCTACACCTTC
J gene: TRBJ1-2
clone size: NA
D gene: TRBD1
V gene: TRBV7-2

CDR3 protein: CATRGTGSTDTQYF
CDR3 DNA: TGTGCCACCAGAGGGACAGGGAGTACAGATACGCAGTATTTT
J gene: TRBJ2-3
clone size: NA
D gene: TRBD1
V gene: TRBV24-1

CDR3 protein: CASSHLERSWQGARRWADTQYF
CDR3 DNA: TGCGCCAGCAGTCATTTGGAGCGGTCATGGCAGGGGGCGCGGAGGTGGGCAGATACGCAGTATTTT
J gene: TRBJ2-3
clone size: NA
D gene: TRBD1
V gene: TRBV23-1

CDR3 protein: CASSRDPLANYGYTF
CDR3 DNA: TGTGCCAGCTCACGCGATCCCCTCGCTAACTATGGCTACACCTTC
J gene: TRBJ1-2
clone size: NA
D gene: NA
V gene: TRBV18

CDR3 protein: CASSGLARGETQYF
CDR3 DNA: TGTGCCAGCAGCGGCCTCGCGCGGGGCGAGACCCAGTACTTC
J gene: TRBJ2-5
clone size: NA
D gene: NA
V gene: TRBV7-2

CDR3 protein: CASSYGADYGYTF
CDR3 DNA: TGTGCCAGCAGTTACGGGGCGGACTATGGCTACACCTTC
J gene: TRBJ1-2
clone size: NA
D gene: NA
V gene: TRBV6-5

CDR3 protein: CASSPASGGAGEQFF
CDR3 DNA: TGTGCCAGCAGTCCCGCTAGCGGGGGGGCGGGTGAGCAGTTCTTC
J gene: TRBJ2-1
clone size: NA
D gene: TRBD2
V gene: TRBV6-2/TRBV6-3

CDR3 protein: CASSLGRVSYNEQFF
CDR3 DNA: TGTGCCAGCAGCTTGGGACGGGTCTCCTACAATGAGCAGTTCTTC
J gene: TRBJ2-1
clone size: NA
D gene: NA
V gene: TRBV5-4

CDR3 protein: CAISDDRGITEAFF
CDR3 DNA: TGTGCCATCAGTGACGACAGGGGGATCACTGAAGCTTTCTTT
J gene: TRBJ1-1
clone size: NA
D gene: TRBD1
V gene: TRBV10-3

CDR3 protein: CASRGGVVTDTQYF
CDR3 DNA: TGTGCCAGCCGTGGGGGGGTGGTTACAGATACGCAGTATTTT
J gene: TRBJ2-3
clone size: NA
D gene: TRBD2
V gene: TRBV19

CDR3 protein: CASSFAGGIRSPLHF
CDR3 DNA: TGTGCCAGCAGTTTCGCAGGGGGGATAAGGTCACCCCTCCACTTT
J gene: TRBJ1-6
clone size: few
D gene: TRBD1
V gene: TRBV28

CDR3 protein: CASSQGGLAGSTDTQYF
CDR3 DNA: TGTGCCAGCAGCCAAGGGGGACTAGCGGGGAGCACAGATACGCAGTATTTT
J gene: TRBJ2-3
clone size: NA
D gene: TRBD2
V gene: TRBV3-1/TRBV3-2

CDR3 protein: CASSSDRDQPQHF
CDR3 DNA: TGTGCCAGCAGCTCTGACAGGGATCAGCCCCAGCATTTT
J gene: TRBJ1-5
clone size: NA
D gene: TRBD1
V gene: TRBV7-2

CDR3 protein: CASSSGPWRGDSNTGELFF
CDR3 DNA: TGTGCCAGCAGTTCGGGCCCATGGCGGGGCGACTCGAACACCGGGGAGCTGTTTTTT
J gene: TRBJ2-2
clone size: NA
D gene: NA
V gene: TRBV28

CDR3 protein: CASSPNFSGQETQYF
CDR3 DNA: TGTGCCAGCAGCCCTAACTTTAGCGGACAAGAGACCCAGTACTTC
J gene: TRBJ2-5
clone size: NA
D gene: NA
V gene: TRBV7-2

CDR3 protein: CASSLGRDQPQHF
CDR3 DNA: TGTGCCAGCAGTTTAGGCAGGGATCAGCCCCAGCATTTT
J gene: TRBJ1-5
clone size: NA
D gene: NA
V gene: TRBV12-3/TRBV12-4

CDR3 protein: CASSRGTAGNTIYF
CDR3 DNA: TGTGCCAGTAGTAGAGGGACAGCTGGAAACACCATATATTTT
J gene: TRBJ1-3
clone size: NA
D gene: TRBD1
V gene: TRBV19

CDR3 protein: CASIAGTYEQYF
CDR3 DNA: TGTGCCAGCATAGCGGGGACCTACGAGCAGTACTTC
J gene: TRBJ2-7
clone size: NA
D gene: TRBD2
V gene: TRBV28

CDR3 protein: CASSSGTGFSYEQYF
CDR3 DNA: TGTGCCAGCAGTTCAGGGACAGGGTTCTCCTACGAGCAGTACTTC
J gene: TRBJ2-7
clone size: NA
D gene: TRBD1
V gene: TRBV6-5

CDR3 protein: CASSLGQMYEQYF
CDR3 DNA: TGTGCCAGCAGCCTAGGACAGATGTACGAGCAGTACTTC
J gene: TRBJ2-7
clone size: NA
D gene: NA
V gene: TRBV7-9

CDR3 protein: CASSVTGEIAYNEQFF
CDR3 DNA: TGTGCCAGCAGCGTAACGGGAGAAATCGCCTACAATGAGCAGTTCTTC
J gene: TRBJ2-1
clone size: NA
D gene: NA
V gene: TRBV9

CDR3 protein: CASRPGGLAGGPDTGELFF
CDR3 DNA: TGTGCCAGCAGACCCGGTGGGCTAGCGGGGGGGCCGGACACCGGGGAGCTGTTTTTT
J gene: TRBJ2-2
clone size: NA
D gene: TRBD2
V gene: TRBV9

CDR3 protein: CASRPRETGELFF
CDR3 DNA: TGTGCCAGCAGGCCAAGAGAAACCGGGGAGCTGTTTTTT
J gene: TRBJ2-2
clone size: once
D gene: NA
V gene: TRBV7-9

CDR3 protein: CAWSVQTGTQPQHF
CDR3 DNA: TGTGCCTGGAGTGTACAGACAGGAACTCAGCCCCAGCATTTT
J gene: TRBJ1-5
clone size: NA
D gene: NA
V gene: TRBV30

CDR3 protein: CASSQDTNAGMNDF
CDR3 DNA: TGCGCCAGCAGCCAAGATACGAACGCGGGAATGAATGATTTT
J gene: TRBJ2-3
clone size: NA
D gene: NA
V gene: TRBV4-3

CDR3 protein: CASSLWDTQYF
CDR3 DNA: TGTGCCAGCTCCCTATGGGATACGCAGTATTTT
J gene: TRBJ2-3
clone size: NA
D gene: NA
V gene: TRBV18

CDR3 protein: CASSLQTGTDTEAFF
CDR3 DNA: TGTGCCAGCTCACTTCAGACAGGGACGGACACTGAAGCTTTCTTT
J gene: TRBJ1-1
clone size: NA
D gene: TRBD1
V gene: TRBV18

CDR3 protein: CASTKSVGSYEQYF
CDR3 DNA: TGTGCCAGCACGAAAAGCGTTGGTTCCTACGAGCAGTACTTC
J gene: TRBJ2-7
clone size: NA
D gene: NA
V gene: TRBV28

CDR3 protein: CASSYGTSGRGETQYF
CDR3 DNA: TGTGCCAGTAGTTACGGGACTAGCGGACGGGGGGAGACCCAGTACTTC
J gene: TRBJ2-5
clone size: NA
D gene: TRBD2
V gene: TRBV19

CDR3 protein: CASSLDRGATEAFF
CDR3 DNA: TGTGCCAGCAGCTTGGACAGGGGTGCCACTGAAGCTTTCTTT
J gene: TRBJ1-1
clone size: NA
D gene: TRBD1
V gene: TRBV5-6

CDR3 protein: CASNLDRGDGYTF
CDR3 DNA: TGTGCCAGCAACCTCGACAGGGGAGACGGCTACACCTTC
J gene: TRBJ1-2
clone size: NA
D gene: TRBD1
V gene: TRBV11-1

CDR3 protein: CASSESAGGSYNEQFF
CDR3 DNA: TGTGCCAGCAGTGAATCGGCGGGGGGCTCCTACAATGAGCAGTTCTTC
J gene: TRBJ2-1
clone size: NA
D gene: TRBD2
V gene: TRBV6-1

CDR3 protein: CASSVAASGPLIVNEQFF
CDR3 DNA: TGTGCCAGCAGCGTAGCGGCTAGCGGGCCTCTTATCGTGAATGAGCAGTTCTTC
J gene: TRBJ2-1
clone size: once
D gene: TRBD2
V gene: TRBV9

CDR3 protein: CASSLDSFDRGTEAFF
CDR3 DNA: TGCGCCAGCAGCTTAGATTCCTTCGACAGGGGCACTGAAGCTTTCTTT
J gene: TRBJ1-1
clone size: NA
D gene: TRBD1
V gene: TRBV5-1

CDR3 protein: CAISESGTSNYGYTF
CDR3 DNA: TGTGCCATCAGTGAATCCGGGACATCAAACTATGGCTACACCTTC
J gene: TRBJ1-2
clone size: NA
D gene: NA
V gene: TRBV10-3

CDR3 protein: CSVEGASGNTDTQYF
CDR3 DNA: TGCAGCGTTGAAGGTGCTAGCGGAAACACAGATACGCAGTATTTT
J gene: TRBJ2-3
clone size: NA
D gene: TRBD2
V gene: TRBV29-1

CDR3 protein: CASSLWTGLYEQYF
CDR3 DNA: TGCGCCAGCAGCTTATGGACAGGTTTATACGAGCAGTACTTC
J gene: TRBJ2-7
clone size: NA
D gene: TRBD1
V gene: TRBV5-1

CDR3 protein: CASSESWGANYGYTF
CDR3 DNA: TGTGCCAGCAGTGAATCGTGGGGGGCTAACTATGGCTACACCTTC
J gene: TRBJ1-2
clone size: NA
D gene: NA
V gene: TRBV2

CDR3 protein: CASSFRLAGGNQETQYF
CDR3 DNA: TGTGCCAGCAGCTTCCGTCTAGCGGGAGGGAACCAAGAGACCCAGTACTTC
J gene: TRBJ2-5
clone size: few
D gene: TRBD2
V gene: TRBV13

CDR3 protein: CASRTPNTGELFF
CDR3 DNA: TGTGCCAGCAGGACTCCCAACACCGGGGAGCTGTTTTTT
J gene: TRBJ2-2
clone size: NA
D gene: NA
V gene: TRBV5-4

CDR3 protein: CASSLTGTSGGELFF
CDR3 DNA: TGTGCTAGCAGCTTAACCGGGACTAGCGGCGGGGAGCTGTTTTTT
J gene: TRBJ2-2
clone size: NA
D gene: TRBD2
V gene: TRBV7-7

CDR3 protein: CASRRGATEAFF
CDR3 DNA: TGTGCCAGCAGACGGGGGGCCACTGAAGCTTTCTTT
J gene: TRBJ1-1
clone size: NA
D gene: NA
V gene: TRBV28

CDR3 protein: CASSLGDRDGELFF
CDR3 DNA: TGTGCTAGCAGCTTAGGGGACAGGGACGGGGAGCTGTTTTTT
J gene: TRBJ2-2
clone size: NA
D gene: TRBD1
V gene: TRBV7-7

CDR3 protein: CASSVGGTGNSPLHF
CDR3 DNA: TGTGCCAGCAGCGTGGGAGGGACGGGAAATTCACCCCTCCACTTT
J gene: TRBJ1-6
clone size: NA
D gene: NA
V gene: TRBV9

CDR3 protein: CASSEVGGGSTDTQYF
CDR3 DNA: TGTGCCAGCAGTGAAGTGGGCGGGGGGTCCACAGATACGCAGTATTTT
J gene: TRBJ2-3
clone size: NA
D gene: TRBD2
V gene: TRBV6-1

CDR3 protein: CASSQDFLAGGRADTQYF
CDR3 DNA: TGTGCCAGCAGCCAAGATTTCCTAGCGGGGGGGCGAGCAGATACGCAGTATTTT
J gene: TRBJ2-3
clone size: NA
D gene: TRBD2
V gene: TRBV4-2